These 28 T cell receptor beta chains originate from one sample sequenced in a study of blood T cell repertoires in COVID-19. Clones were sequenced by immunoSEQ multiplex PCR, and TCRdb holds only the in-frame ones, with some missing. This sample has 250,000 to 350,000 clones, with about 81% found just once. Sequencing input: peripheral blood. The receptors come from a human donor with COVID-19, enrolled during active disease. The donor label of this sample is uncertain.

V and J are TRBV5-6 and TRBJ1-2; D gene unclear. Trimming cost V 0 bases and J 4 bases, with 4 bases left between them. Germline CDR1 SGHDT, CDR2 YYEEEE. The CDR3 has 12 amino acids. The CDR3 coding sequence is TGTGCCAGCAGCTTGGGAGGCTATGGCTACACCTTC. It specifies CASSLGGYGYTF.

The chain employs TRBV5-4 and TRBJ2-1; 8 nucleotides agree with TRBD1. This CDR3 is built from 13 residues. The J segment lost 9 bases and the V segment lost 4 bases, leaving 6 bases of the junction unmatched. In germline, CDR1 is SGHNT, CDR2 YYREEE (reference sequence). The CDR3 DNA follows: TGTGCCAGCAGCACTGACAGGGGACGTGAGCAGTTCTTC. This translates into CASSTDRGREQFF.

The V gene is TRBV28, the J gene TRBJ1-1, with 8 bases lining up with TRBD1. Germline V lookup: CDR1 MDHEN, CDR2 SYDVKM. There are 16 residues in the CDR3. Germline trimming cut 4 bases from V and 0 bases from J; bases unmatched to any gene: 7. CDR3 in DNA: TGTGCCAGCAGTTCACCAGGGGGCCTAATGAACACTGAAGCTTTCTTT. As protein: CASSSPGGLMNTEAFF.

The chain uses TRBV28 and TRBJ1-6; TRBD1 aligns across 8 bases. CDR1 is MDHEN, CDR2 SYDVKM, per germline. The CDR3 consists of 15 residues. The V gene end was trimmed by 5 bases and the J gene end by 3 bases; junction bases not matched to a gene: 3. For the CDR3, the DNA is TGTGCCAGCAGTAGACAGGGGATCTATAATTCACCCCTCCACTTT. Residues: CASSRQGIYNSPLHF.

In this sample, this clone turned up once. The V gene is TRBV9, the J gene TRBJ1-3; D gene unclear. CDR1 is SGDLS, CDR2 YYNGEE, per germline. Trimming left V 0 bases short and J 8 bases short, with 9 bases between. There are 13 residues in the CDR3. Here the CDR3 DNA reads TGTGCCAGCAGCGTAGGCAAGGAGGACACCATATATTTT. This translates into CASSVGKEDTIYF.

The chain has TRBV6-5 and TRBJ2-7, with D maybe TRBD1 (6 bases). This CDR3 comprises 14 residues. V was pared by 4 bases and J by 0 bases, with 10 bases between. Germline CDR1 MNHEY, CDR2 SVGAGI. The CDR3 DNA sequence: TGTGCCAGCAGTTGGGGGCTAAACTCCTACGAGCAGTACTTC. Translating gives CASSWGLNSYEQYF.

The rearrangement joins TRBV3-1 (or the pseudogene TRBV3-2) to TRBJ2-5; a possible D gene is TRBD2 (5 bases). The CDR3 covers 14 residues. Germline-derived CDR1 and CDR2 are LGHDT and YNNKEL (reference sequence). V gave up 1 base and J gave up 1 base, with 7 bases separating them. The CDR3 DNA reads TGTGCCAGCAGCCAAGGGACTGGCCAAGAGACCCAGTACTTC. This translates into CASSQGTGQETQYF.

This clone occurred a few times. The J gene is TRBJ2-2, the V gene TRBV30; tentatively, D is TRBD1 (6 bases). This CDR3 is 14 amino acids long. Trimming stripped 0 bases from V and 3 bases from J, with 8 bases between. The germline gives CDR1 GTSNPN, CDR2 SVGIG (reference sequence). CDR3 in DNA: TGTGCCTGGAGTGTGGGACACGACACCGGGGAGCTGTTTTTT. Encoded protein: CAWSVGHDTGELFF.

The rearrangement joins TRBV28 to TRBJ2-1, with 7 nucleotides matching TRBD2. Germline lookup yields CDR1 MDHEN and CDR2 SYDVKM. The CDR3 extends over 13 amino acids. The V segment lost 8 bases and the J segment 7 bases; nucleotides outside the gene matches: 8. The CDR3 DNA follows: TGTGCCAGCCTAGGACTAGGTGTTAATGAGCAGTTCTTC. It is translated as CASLGLGVNEQFF.

The DNA for the CDR3 is TGTGCCAGCAGCTTAACAATCACAGATACGCAGTATTTT. Residues: CASSLTITDTQYF. V and J are TRBV11-2 and TRBJ2-3; no firm D call. Trimming shortened V by 2 bases and J by 2 bases, and 5 bases separated the two germline ends. The CDR3 sequence is 13 residues long. Germline V gives CDR1 SGHAT, CDR2 FQNNGV.

This clone occurred once. This sequence joins TRBV30 and TRBJ2-3; 7 bases are shared with TRBD2. The V gene end was trimmed by 0 bases and the J gene end by 6 bases; junction bases not matched to a gene: 6. The CDR3 runs to 14 residues. Germline V gene lookup returns CDR1 GTSNPN and CDR2 SVGIG (reference sequence). The chain's CDR3 is CAWSVRAGADTQYF. Written as DNA, the CDR3 is TGTGCCTGGAGTGTACGGGCGGGAGCCGATACGCAGTATTTT. Using reference TRBV30 and TRBJ2-3 for the parts outside the CDR3, the full variable domain is SQTIHQWPATLVQPVGSPLSLECTVEGTSNPNLYWYRQAAGRGLQLLFYSVGIGQISSEVPQNLSASRPQDRQFILSSKKLLLSDSGFYLCAWSVRAGADTQYFGPGTRLTVL.

This sequence joins TRBV2 and TRBJ1-1; 7 bases fit TRBD1. Germline-derived CDR1 and CDR2 are SNHLY and FYNNEI. The J segment lost 7 bases and the V segment lost 4 bases, leaving 15 bases of the junction unmatched. This CDR3 has 16 residues. Written as DNA, the CDR3 is TGTGCCAGCAGTGGACCTCCGGGACAGACTGCTTTTGAAGCTTTCTTT. Its protein is CASSGPPGQTAFEAFF.

This chain links TRBV5-6 with TRBJ2-7, with a tentative D call TRBD1 (6 bases). From germline, CDR1 is SGHDT and CDR2 YYEEEE. V dropped 0 bases and J dropped 6 bases, with 13 bases sitting between them. This CDR3 contains 14 residues. The CDR3 DNA reads TGTGCCAGCAGCTTGGTTCCAGGGGCCGGCGAGCAGTACTTC. As protein: CASSLVPGAGEQYF.

The chain links TRBV9 to TRBJ2-1; 7 nucleotides match TRBD2. V trimming: 2 bases; J trimming: 9 bases; junction bases outside the gene matches: 11. The CDR3 is made up of 15 amino acids. CDR1 and CDR2 (germline): SGDLS, YYNGEE. CDR3 in amino acids: CASSVLADPAGEQFF. CDR3 in DNA: TGTGCCAGCAGCGTTCTAGCGGACCCCGCTGGTGAGCAGTTCTTC.

This clone was observed many times. The rearrangement links TRBV6-5 to TRBJ2-7; perhaps TRBD1 as D (7 bases). This CDR3 contains 14 residues. Germline V gene lookup returns CDR1 MNHEY and CDR2 SVGAGI. The germline V and J ends were trimmed by 4 bases and 3 bases, with 13 bases remaining between them. CDR3 residues: CASSFAGQNYEQYF. CDR3 nucleotide sequence: TGTGCCAGCAGTTTTGCGGGACAGAACTACGAGCAGTACTTC.

V gene TRBV5-1 combines with J gene TRBJ2-1; 12 positions agree with TRBD2. V lost 0 bases and J lost 6; bases outside the gene matches: 4. CDR3 size: 16 residues. The V gene's germline CDR1 is SGHRS and CDR2 YFSETQ. The CDR3 loop reads CASSLAPSGRANEQFF. The CDR3 DNA follows: TGCGCCAGCAGCTTGGCCCCTAGCGGGAGGGCCAATGAGCAGTTCTTC.

This clone was recorded once. V gene TRBV9 combines with J gene TRBJ2-1; 12 bases are shared with TRBD2. The V gene end was trimmed by 0 bases and the J gene end by 7 bases; junction bases not matched to a gene: 5. Germline CDR1 SGDLS, CDR2 YYNGEE. This CDR3 spans 16 amino acids. The CDR3, as DNA: TGTGCCAGCAGCGTAGTCTCGCTAGCGGGAGGGAATGAGCAGTTCTTC. This encodes CASSVVSLAGGNEQFF.

This chain joins TRBV28 and TRBJ1-2, with D tentatively TRBD1 (5 bases). The CDR3 extends over 15 amino acids. V lost 7 bases and J lost 3, with 18 bases in between. The germline V gene encodes CDR1 MDHEN and CDR2 SYDVKM. This chain's CDR3 is CASITGGGGDYGYTF. Here the CDR3 DNA reads TGTGCCAGCATCACCGGGGGAGGCGGGGACTATGGCTACACCTTC.

V is TRBV7-2 and J is TRBJ1-2; D is unresolved. V dropped 1 base and J dropped 0 bases, with 9 bases sitting between them. CDR3 length equals 15 residues. The V gene's germline CDR1 is SGHTA and CDR2 FQGNSA. Here the CDR3 DNA reads TGTGCCAGCAGCTTAGATGGCAGGACTAACTATGGCTACACCTTC. Protein product: CASSLDGRTNYGYTF.

This chain connects TRBV13 to TRBJ2-5; 9 bases align to TRBD2. J lost 1 base, V lost 7 bases, and 7 bases had no gene match. CDR1 is PRHDT and CDR2 is FYEKMQ in the germline V gene (reference sequence). The CDR3 is made up of 15 amino acids. The CDR3 nucleotides are TGTGCCAGCAAAAGAGCGGGAGGAACCCAAGAGACCCAGTACTTC. It codes for CASKRAGGTQETQYF.

Only one count was recorded for this clone. The chain joins TRBV10-1 to TRBJ2-1, with 10 bases identical to TRBD2. After removal of 7 bases from V and 2 bases from J, the junction contained 8 bases not matched to a gene. This CDR3 is 16 amino acids long. Per the germline V gene, CDR1 is WNHNN and CDR2 is SYGVQD (reference sequence). CDR3 in DNA: TGCGCCAGCATACGGACTAGCGGCCGCACCTACAATGAGCAGTTCTTC. Translation: CASIRTSGRTYNEQFF.

The V call is TRBV28, the J call TRBJ2-1, with D possibly matching TRBD1 (6 bases). Germline V gives CDR1 MDHEN, CDR2 SYDVKM. V lost 7 bases to trimming and J lost 0 bases, with 22 bases between them. The CDR3 is 18 amino acids. The DNA for the CDR3 is TGTGCCAGCACCTATATTAGCCAGGGGCTTGGCTCCTACAATGAGCAGTTCTTC. It is translated as CASTYISQGLGSYNEQFF.

V usage is TRBV11-3 and J usage is TRBJ1-4; 7 bases fit TRBD1. CDR1 SGHNT and CDR2 YENEEA come from the germline V gene. The trim removed 5 bases at V and 5 bases at J, leaving 8 bases unmatched. This CDR3 is 15 amino acids long. CDR3 coding DNA: TGTGCCAGCAGCCCCGGACAGGCGGAAAATGAAAAACTGTTTTTT. Its protein product is CASSPGQAENEKLFF.

This clone occurred a few times. The J gene is TRBJ2-7, the V gene TRBV6-5; 7 bases are a match to TRBD2. Germline V gene data show CDR1 as MNHEY and CDR2 as SVGAGI. V shed 0 bases and J 8 bases; nucleotides not matched to a gene: 10. This CDR3 contains 15 residues. The CDR3 protein is CASSYSAGTLSKQYF. DNA of the CDR3: TGTGCCAGCAGTTACTCAGCGGGGACCCTCAGCAAGCAGTACTTC.

The chain uses TRBV27 and TRBJ1-4; possibly TRBD1 for D (5 bases). This CDR3 is built from 19 residues. V was trimmed by 2 bases and J by 5 bases, leaving 24 bases between them. In germline, CDR1 is MNHEY, CDR2 SMNVEV (reference sequence). The CDR3: CASSLTLPGGGAENEKLFF. In DNA, the CDR3 is TGTGCCAGCAGTTTAACCCTACCTGGGGGAGGGGCCGAGAATGAAAAACTGTTTTTT.

The CDR3 here is CAIRLAGTYEQYF. CDR3 DNA: TGTGCCATACGACTAGCGGGGACCTACGAGCAGTACTTC. The chain has TRBV6-5 and TRBJ2-7, with 11 bases identical to TRBD2. CDR1 is MNHEY and CDR2 is SVGAGI in the germline V gene. The CDR3 has 13 amino acids. V dropped 10 bases and J dropped 2; count of bases not matched to a gene: 4.

The chain couples TRBV28 to TRBJ2-1; D call uncertain. The CDR3 sequence is 14 residues long. CDR1 MDHEN and CDR2 SYDVKM come from the germline V gene. V was clipped by 5 bases and J by 9 bases, with 17 bases between them. For the CDR3, the DNA is TGTGCCAGCAGTCTCAACCAGGCCGCCAGTGAGCAGTTCTTC. Translating it yields CASSLNQAASEQFF.

This chain joins TRBV29-1 and TRBJ2-7; no reliable D call. The germline gives CDR1 SQVTM, CDR2 ANQGSEA. The CDR3 is 11 residues long. The V gene lost 4 bases and the J gene lost 5 bases, with 9 bases spanning the gap. CDR3 in amino acids: CSVVGFHEQYF. CDR3 sequence (DNA): TGCAGCGTTGTTGGCTTTCACGAGCAGTACTTC.